The present T cell receptor (beta chain) was sequenced within a study of T cell responses to AZD1222 COVID-19 vaccine. Study-wide points: The donor group comprised mostly white British people and more females; the analysis possibly underestimated clonal diversity.

This CDR3 comprises 12 residues. Germline-derived CDR1 and CDR2 are LGHDT and YNNKEL (reference sequence). Germline trimming cut 8 bases from V and 5 bases from J; bases unmatched to any gene: 2. Here immunoSEQ multiplex PCR was the method, and the copy in TCRdb shows in-frame clones only, minus some. The sample lists under 140,000 clones, 85% to 95% occurring once. Comments on this clone: Its specificity is not known.

The clonotype was recovered from an adult who received the AZD1222 COVID-19 vaccine. This specimen consisted of peripheral blood, obtained 28 days after the second AZD1222 dose. The chain employs TRBV3-1 (or the pseudogene TRBV3-2) and TRBJ2-2; 7 positions agree with TRBD2. CDR3 DNA: TGTGCCAGCGGGCGGGGGACCGGGGAGCTGTTTTTT. It codes for CASGRGTGELFF.